Listed below are T cell receptor beta chains from one sample, sequenced in a study of cytomegalovirus exposure and HLA in healthy donors. The assay was immunoSEQ multiplex PCR, and TCRdb's table has in-frame clones only and misses some. This sample carries about 65,000 clones, approximately 60% of them seen once, and the ten largest clones take around 2.7%. What was sequenced was PBMCs. All receptors derive from a man aged 30 to 39 in good health and CMV-seronegative. CDR3s include the opening cysteine and the closing phenylalanine or tryptophan. The D gene is left open where the match is weak. Expanded clones are given a class, and other clones once, few, many or no size at all.

cdr3_nt cdr3_aa v_call d_call j_call clone_size
TGCGCCAGCAGCTTGGCCGAGGCTCGCACGTACGAGCAGTACTTC CASSLAEARTYEQYF TRBV5-1 NA TRBJ2-7 few
TGTGCCTGGACACAGGGGGATGGCTACACCTTC CAWTQGDGYTF TRBV30 TRBD1 TRBJ1-2 NA
TGTGCCACCAGCAGGGAGTACGGGAGGTACTATGGCTACACCTTC CATSREYGRYYGYTF TRBV15 NA TRBJ1-2 NA
TGTGCCAGCAGCTTGCGGGGGTTTGATGGCTACACCTTC CASSLRGFDGYTF TRBV7-9 NA TRBJ1-2 NA
TGTGCCAGCAGCCCCTTAGCGACAGATACGCAGTATTTT CASSPLATDTQYF TRBV7-2 NA TRBJ2-3 NA
TGTGCCAGCAGTGAGGCAGGGAAAGAGACCCAGTACTTC CASSEAGKETQYF TRBV25-1 NA TRBJ2-5 NA
TGTGCCAGCAGCATAGAAGGGACAGGAGACTACGAGCAGTACTTC CASSIEGTGDYEQYF TRBV21-1 NA TRBJ2-7 few
TGCGCCAGCAGCCCCGGGGGGGAATACAATGAGCAGTTCTTC CASSPGGEYNEQFF TRBV5-1 TRBD2 TRBJ2-1 NA
TGTGCCAGCAAAAGCGGGGAGGCCTATGGCTACACCTTC CASKSGEAYGYTF TRBV6-5 NA TRBJ1-2 NA
TGTGCCACCCTTTTCTTGACAGGGGGTGAAACCTCCTACGAGCAGTACTTC CATLFLTGGETSYEQYF TRBV2 TRBD1 TRBJ2-7 once
TGTGCCAGCGGATATCTACGGACAGGGGACAATGAGCAGTTCTTC CASGYLRTGDNEQFF TRBV6-5 TRBD1 TRBJ2-1 NA
TGTGCCAGCAGCTTAGGAGGGTCTGGTTCACCCCTCCACTTT CASSLGGSGSPLHF TRBV5-4 NA TRBJ1-6 NA
TGTGCCAGCACCTACGACAGGGGGATAGAATCACCCCTCCACTTT CASTYDRGIESPLHF TRBV6-5 TRBD1 TRBJ1-6 NA
TGTGCCAGCAGTGCTGAGTTCTTAGCCAAAAACATTCAGTACTTC CASSAEFLAKNIQYF TRBV6-1 NA TRBJ2-4 once
TGTGCCAGCAGTTACGGGAGAGACACCGGGGAGCTGTTTTTT CASSYGRDTGELFF TRBV6-5 NA TRBJ2-2 few
TGCGCCAGCAGCCAAGGCGGAGCGGGGGGGTTGGAGACCCAGTACTTC CASSQGGAGGLETQYF TRBV4-1 TRBD2 TRBJ2-5 NA
TGTGCCAGCAGCGTAGTCGCGGAGTTCTACAATGAGCAGTTCTTC CASSVVAEFYNEQFF TRBV9 NA TRBJ2-1 NA
TGTGCCAGCAGCTTAGGGGACAGGGGTAATTCACCCCTCCACTTT CASSLGDRGNSPLHF TRBV7-2 TRBD1 TRBJ1-6 few
TGTGCCAGCAGTGTTGACGGAGCTAACTATGGCTACACCTTC CASSVDGANYGYTF TRBV6-5 NA TRBJ1-2 NA
TGTGCCAGCAGTTCGATCAGGGGCCCTTACGAGCAGTACTTC CASSSIRGPYEQYF TRBV27 NA TRBJ2-7 NA
TGTGCCAGCAGCCAATCAGGCACCTTGGAAGGCTACACCTTC CASSQSGTLEGYTF TRBV14 NA TRBJ1-2 NA
TGTGCCAGCAGCTTGAGCAGGGGGCGAATTGAAGCTTTCTTT CASSLSRGRIEAFF TRBV5-4 TRBD1 TRBJ1-1 NA
TGTGCCAGCAGACGGGGTGGGGTGGATACGCAGTATTTT CASRRGGVDTQYF TRBV6-5 NA TRBJ2-3 once
TGTGCCAGCAGTTACAGTCCAACGGACATTTTCTACGAGCAGTACTTC CASSYSPTDIFYEQYF TRBV6-5 NA TRBJ2-7 NA
TGCAGCGTGGAGGCGGCGGCCTCGGGCACTGAAGCTTTCTTT CSVEAAASGTEAFF TRBV29-1 NA TRBJ1-1 NA
TGTGCCAGCAGACCCCAGGGTGGGGAGACCCAGTACTTC CASRPQGGETQYF TRBV9 NA TRBJ2-5 NA
TGCGCCAGCAGCTCCGAGCGGGGATCCTACGAGCAGTACTTC CASSSERGSYEQYF TRBV5-1 TRBD2 TRBJ2-7 NA
TGCGCCAGCAGCCTCGGGGGGGGCCCAGATACGCAGTATTTT CASSLGGGPDTQYF TRBV5-1 TRBD2 TRBJ2-3 NA
TGCGCCAGCAGGACCGGGACAGGGGACAATGAGCAGTTCTTC CASRTGTGDNEQFF TRBV5-1 TRBD1 TRBJ2-1 NA
TGTGCCAGCCGGAAGCGGGGGGGCGATTACAATGAGCAGTTCTTC CASRKRGGDYNEQFF TRBV7-8 TRBD2 TRBJ2-1 NA
TGCGCCAGCAGCTTGGATCTGGGGCGACCCTATAATTCACCCCTCCACTTT CASSLDLGRPYNSPLHF TRBV5-1 NA TRBJ1-6 NA
TGTGCCAGCAGTTTCCAGGGTGGATTCTACGAGCAGTACTTC CASSFQGGFYEQYF TRBV7-9 NA TRBJ2-7 NA
TGTGCCAGCAGAGATCAGGGGTTGGATCAGCCCCAGCATTTT CASRDQGLDQPQHF TRBV7-9 NA TRBJ1-5 NA
TGTGCCTGGAGGACTAGCGGGGGCTACCTGGGGGAGCAGTACTTC CAWRTSGGYLGEQYF TRBV30 TRBD2 TRBJ2-7 NA
TGTGCCAGCAGCTTGAGGGGCACTGAAGCTTTCTTT CASSLRGTEAFF TRBV5-6 NA TRBJ1-1 many
TGTGCCAGCAGCTTACGCACAGGGAGAGGGGACACTGAAGCTTTCTTT CASSLRTGRGDTEAFF TRBV11-2 NA TRBJ1-1 NA
TGCGCCAGCAGCCAGCTGCCCTTCCAGGGGGCAAGGGAGACCCAGTACTTC CASSQLPFQGARETQYF TRBV4-1 TRBD1 TRBJ2-5 few
TGTGCCATCAGTGAGTCGGGGGAGGTCTACGAGCAGTACTTC CAISESGEVYEQYF TRBV10-3 NA TRBJ2-7 NA
TGTGCCAGCAGGTCCACTAGCGGGGGGGGAGGAGAGACCCAGTACTTC CASRSTSGGGGETQYF TRBV7-2 TRBD2 TRBJ2-5 NA
TGTGCTACTAAAGGACAGGGATACAATGAGCAGTTCTTC CATKGQGYNEQFF TRBV7-2 TRBD1 TRBJ2-1 NA
TGCGCCAGCAGCCAAGTAATCAGCGGGCGCATAGATACGCAGTATTTT CASSQVISGRIDTQYF TRBV4-1 NA TRBJ2-3 NA
TGTGCCAGCAGCTTAGAGCTAGCGGGGGGCCCCCAATCAGAGACCCAGTACTTC CASSLELAGGPQSETQYF TRBV7-7 TRBD2 TRBJ2-5 few
TGTGCCAGCGGGGGAGCGGGACCCTTCACAGATACGCAGTATTTT CASGGAGPFTDTQYF TRBV6-1 TRBD2 TRBJ2-3 few
TGCAGCGTTCTCGGCGGGACGGGAAGCTCCTACGAGCAGTACTTC CSVLGGTGSSYEQYF TRBV29-1 NA TRBJ2-7 NA
TGCGCCAGCAGCTTCCAGGATATACATAACTATGGCTACACCTTC CASSFQDIHNYGYTF TRBV5-1 NA TRBJ1-2 NA
TGCAGCGGCAGACTGAACTACGAGCAGTACTTC CSGRLNYEQYF TRBV29-1 NA TRBJ2-7 NA
TGTGCCAGCAGCTTAGAGCGCCCAGATACGCAGTATTTT CASSLERPDTQYF TRBV7-9 NA TRBJ2-3 NA
TGTGCCAGCAGTGCTAGGACAGGGGGCAATCAGCCCCAGCATTTT CASSARTGGNQPQHF TRBV6-1 TRBD1 TRBJ1-5 few
TGTGCCAGCAGGTCGACAGGCTATGGCTACACCTTC CASRSTGYGYTF TRBV6-5 NA TRBJ1-2 NA
TGTGCCAGCAGCGGCGGGCAGGCGGCGTATGGCTACACCTTC CASSGGQAAYGYTF TRBV5-7 NA TRBJ1-2 NA
TGTGCCAGCAGCGTAGACGAGACACGCTCCTACGAGCAGTACTTC CASSVDETRSYEQYF TRBV9 NA TRBJ2-7 once
TGTGCCATCAGTGGGGATCAGGGTACTGAAGCTTTCTTT CAISGDQGTEAFF TRBV10-3 NA TRBJ1-1 NA
TGTGCCAGCAGCGACGGACTAGCGGAAGAGACCCAGTACTTC CASSDGLAEETQYF TRBV7-2 TRBD2 TRBJ2-5 NA
TGTGCCAGCAGTGTACTAGCGGGTGGGCAGTACTTC CASSVLAGGQYF TRBV2 TRBD2 TRBJ2-7 NA